Each of the 25 T cell receptor beta chains below was sequenced from the same sample in a study of blood T cell repertoires in COVID-19. Method: immunoSEQ multiplex PCR; TCRdb's copy keeps in-frame clones and lacks some. The sample has around 190,000 clones, 82% seen once. The sequencing input was peripheral blood. The receptors originated from a woman aged 55 to 70 with COVID-19, enrolled during active disease.

This clone has just a few counts. The V and J genes are TRBV19 and TRBJ1-5, with TRBD1 as a possible D gene (5 bases). The CDR3 is made up of 14 amino acids. With 5 bases removed from V and 7 bases from J, the gap between germline ends came to 15 bases. Germline V gives CDR1 LNHDA, CDR2 SQIVND (reference sequence). The CDR3 region is CASSRQGGNQPQHF. The CDR3 DNA follows: TGTGCCAGTAGTCGGCAGGGAGGGAACCAGCCCCAGCATTTT.

To note about this clone: The junction and the germline gene differ at one end; a read error may be behind it. The CDR3 DNA sequence: TGTGCCAGCAGCTCCCTAGGGGGATGGGGGTGGGTCTTC. Translating gives CASSSLGGWGWVF. This chain uses TRBV7-2 with TRBJ2-1; tentative D call: TRBD1 (6 bases). CDR1 and CDR2 from the germline V gene are SGHTA and FQGNSA. This CDR3 region has 13 residues.

J is TRBJ2-3 and V is TRBV7-3; the match to TRBD2 covers 11 bases. Germline V gene sequence: CDR1 SGHTA, CDR2 FQGTGA. V gave up 5 bases and J gave up 5 bases; unmatched junction bases: 12. The CDR3 has 17 amino acids. DNA of the CDR3: TGTGCCAGCAGCAGTTTTAGCGGGAGGGCCGGTGAAGATACGCAGTATTTT. Protein sequence: CASSSFSGRAGEDTQYF.

The chain has TRBV6-6 and TRBJ2-2; the match to TRBD1 covers 8 bases. From germline, CDR1 is MNHNY and CDR2 SVGAGI (reference sequence). The CDR3 covers 15 residues. J was trimmed by 5 bases and V by 8 bases; bases with no gene match: 10. The CDR3 spells CASSVRGQVTGELFF. CDR3 bases: TGTGCCAGCTCCGTGCGGGGACAGGTGACCGGGGAGCTGTTTTTT.

The gene calls are TRBV29-1 and TRBJ1-2; D is undetermined. CDR1 and CDR2 from the germline V gene are SQVTM and ANQGSEA. The CDR3 is made up of 13 amino acids. The ends were cut back, 2 bases at V and 7 bases at J, with 14 bases in the middle. CDR3 in DNA: TGCAGCGTTGAAAACGAGGGAGTCGGTGGCTACACCTTC. Translating gives CSVENEGVGGYTF. Using reference TRBV29-1 and TRBJ1-2 for the parts outside the CDR3, the full variable domain is SAVISQKPSRDICQRGTSLTIQCQVDSQVTMMFWYRQQPGQSLTLIATANQGSEATYESGFVIDKFPISRPNLTFSTLTVSNMSPEDSSIYLCSVENEGVGGYTFGSGTRLTVV.

This clone has only a few counts. J is TRBJ2-2 and V is TRBV6-2 or TRBV6-3, with a weak D call TRBD2 (5 bases). Germline assignment: CDR1 MNHEY and CDR2 SVGEGT. Trimming stripped 1 base from V and 2 bases from J, with 8 bases between. The CDR3 is 15 amino acids. The CDR3, as DNA: TGTGCCAGCAGTTACTGGCGGGCTAACACCGGGGAGCTGTTTTTT. Its translation is CASSYWRANTGELFF.

This clone turned up a few times. This rearrangement joins TRBV29-1 to TRBJ2-5; possible D gene TRBD2, 6 bases. The CDR3 runs to 13 residues. The germline gives CDR1 SQVTM, CDR2 ANQGSEA. V lost 3 bases to trimming and J lost 9 bases, with 17 bases between them. The CDR3 sequence: CSVDGPAGGAQYF. The CDR3 DNA follows: TGCAGCGTTGATGGTCCTGCTGGAGGGGCCCAGTACTTC.

The chain links TRBV4-3 to TRBJ2-2; perhaps TRBD2 as D (5 bases). The germline V and J ends were trimmed by 4 bases and 0 bases, with 18 bases remaining between them. Germline V gives CDR1 LGHNA, CDR2 YSLEER. CDR3 length equals 18 residues. CDR3 amino acids: CASSPLSGRTSNTGELFF. In DNA, the CDR3 is TGCGCCAGCAGCCCCCTAAGCGGCCGGACTTCGAACACCGGGGAGCTGTTTTTT.

This chain connects TRBV3-1 (or the pseudogene TRBV3-2) to TRBJ2-1; TRBD2 might be the D (6 bases). V dropped 0 bases and J dropped 8 bases, with 23 bases sitting between them. The CDR3 is 18 residues long. CDR1 and CDR2 (germline): LGHDT, YNNKEL (reference sequence). The CDR3 DNA sequence: TGTGCCAGCAGCCAAGAGGTCCCGGCGGGACCCGGTCTGGATGAGCAGTTCTTC. The encoded protein is CASSQEVPAGPGLDEQFF.

This rearrangement joins TRBV6-4 to TRBJ1-2; TRBD1 agrees at 9 bases. The trim removed 3 bases at V and 4 bases at J, leaving 9 bases unmatched. Germline V gene lookup returns CDR1 MRHNA and CDR2 SNTAGT. The CDR3 extends over 16 amino acids. CDR3 in DNA: TGTGCCAGCAGTGAGGCCGCCGGGACAGGGAGCTATGGCTACACCTTC. Protein: CASSEAAGTGSYGYTF.

The V and J genes are TRBV7-9 and TRBJ2-7, with D tentatively TRBD2 (6 bases). V lost 4 bases to trimming and J lost 0 bases, with 13 bases between them. Germline CDR1 and CDR2: SEHNR and FQNEAQ (reference sequence). CDR3 size: 15 residues. The CDR3 DNA sequence: TGTGCCAGCAGCTCCGGGCGGGAAAGCTCCTACGAGCAGTACTTC. Translated: CASSSGRESSYEQYF.

The chain combines TRBV19 with TRBJ2-4, with D perhaps matching TRBD1 (6 bases). The CDR3 runs to 15 residues. Germline V gene lookup returns CDR1 LNHDA and CDR2 SQIVND (reference sequence). V lost 8 bases and J 8 bases, leaving 22 bases between the germline ends. DNA for the CDR3: TGTGCCAGTGGATCCCAACAGGGATACGGGGACATTCAGTACTTC. Amino acid sequence: CASGSQQGYGDIQYF. Supplemented by reference TRBV19 and TRBJ2-4, the full variable domain reads DGGITQSPKYLFRKEGQNVTLSCEQNLNHDAMYWYRQDPGQGLRLIYYSQIVNDFQKGDIAEGYSVSREKKESFPLTVTSAQKNPTAFYLCASGSQQGYGDIQYFGAGTRLSVL.

V and J are TRBV7-6 and TRBJ1-5; no definite D call. Germline V CDR1 and CDR2: SGHVS, FNYEAQ. The CDR3 totals 16 residues. V shed 0 bases and J shed 4 bases, with 13 bases lying between them. CDR3 amino acids: CASSLAPPGSNQPQHF. DNA for the CDR3: TGTGCCAGCAGCTTAGCCCCCCCAGGTAGTAATCAGCCCCAGCATTTT.

The CDR3 region has the DNA TGTGCCAGTAGTACCCCAGGTTTTGGCGATCAAACTGAAGCTTTCTTT. It is translated as CASSTPGFGDQTEAFF. The chain couples TRBV19 to TRBJ1-1; no firm D call. The CDR3 spans 16 residues. Germline V CDR1 and CDR2: LNHDA, SQIVND (reference sequence). V was cut by 4 bases and J by 5 bases, with 20 bases left in between.

The chain combines TRBV18 with TRBJ1-5, with 11 bases lining up with TRBD1. Trimming removed 3 bases from V and 0 bases from J; junction bases left unmatched: 10. Germline CDR1 is KGHSH and CDR2 is LQKENI. The CDR3 runs to 19 residues. CDR3 residues: CASSPYSGTGGYSNQPQHF. In DNA form, the CDR3 reads TGTGCCAGCTCACCTTACTCCGGGACAGGGGGATATAGCAATCAGCCCCAGCATTTT.

V is TRBV5-1 and J is TRBJ2-5; 7 bases line up with TRBD1. V dropped 0 bases and J dropped 5; count of bases not matched to a gene: 4. This CDR3 is 14 amino acids long. CDR1 is SGHRS, CDR2 YFSETQ, per germline. CDR3 bases: TGCGCCAGCAGCTTGGTAGGGACAGTGGAGACCCAGTACTTC. Translated: CASSLVGTVETQYF.

The V call is TRBV20-1, the J call TRBJ2-7; TRBD2 agrees at 10 bases. V lost 3 bases to trimming and J lost 0 bases; unmatched junction nucleotides: 5. Germline V gene sequence: CDR1 DFQATT, CDR2 SNEGSKA (reference sequence). CDR3 length: 15 residues. The CDR3 protein is CSASRGLAVSYEQYF. CDR3 DNA sequence: TGCAGTGCTAGTCGTGGACTAGCGGTCTCCTACGAGCAGTACTTC.

The chain combines TRBV7-9 with TRBJ2-5; D gene uncertain. Trimming removed 0 bases at V and 3 bases at J, with 11 bases between. The CDR3 length is 15 residues. The germline V gene has CDR1 SEHNR and CDR2 FQNEAQ (reference sequence). The CDR3 protein is CASSLATLVKETQYF. As DNA, the CDR3 is TGTGCCAGCAGCTTAGCAACGCTAGTGAAAGAGACCCAGTACTTC.

The chain employs TRBV6-2 or TRBV6-3 and TRBJ2-3; D is possibly TRBD1 (5 bases). The CDR3 covers 16 residues. Germline V gene data show CDR1 as MNHEY and CDR2 as SVGEGT. V lost 4 bases and J 0 bases, leaving 14 bases between the germline ends. The CDR3 here is CASSLSGSGSTDTQYF. For the CDR3, the DNA is TGTGCCAGCAGTTTATCAGGGTCCGGGAGCACAGATACGCAGTATTTT.

V gene TRBV6-5 combines with J gene TRBJ2-5, with 8 positions matching TRBD2. The CDR3 totals 15 residues. CDR1 is MNHEY, CDR2 SVGAGI, per germline. V lost 2 bases, J lost 1 base, and 3 bases stayed unmatched. The CDR3 DNA reads TGTGCCAGCAGTTACAGTGGACTAGCCCAAGAGACCCAGTACTTC. Its translation is CASSYSGLAQETQYF.

V and J are TRBV21-1 and TRBJ1-5. TRBV21-1 is a pseudogene. The CDR3 covers 18 residues. The CDR3 sequence: CASSERVAREGSNQPQHF. DNA for the CDR3: TGTGCCAGCAGCGAAAGGGTGGCCAGGGAGGGTAGCAATCAGCCCCAGCATTTT.

The chain employs TRBV25-1 and TRBJ1-2, with 10 bases matching TRBD1. Germline CDR1 MGHDK, CDR2 SYGVNS. J lost 7 bases, V lost 6 bases, and 5 bases had no gene match. This CDR3 is 13 amino acids long. Written as DNA, the CDR3 is TGTGCCAGCAGAGCGACAGGGGGCTCTGGCTACACCTTC. Protein sequence: CASRATGGSGYTF.

This chain links TRBV27 with TRBJ1-5; 7 bases are shared with TRBD1. The CDR3 length is 17 residues. Per the germline V gene, CDR1 is MNHEY and CDR2 is SMNVEV (reference sequence). Trimming removed 6 bases from V and 0 bases from J; junction bases left unmatched: 11. For the CDR3, the DNA is TGTGCCAGCAGGCGAACAACAGGGGAGCATAGCAATCAGCCCCAGCATTTT. It encodes CASRRTTGEHSNQPQHF.

The chain joins TRBV28 to TRBJ2-1; TRBD2 aligns across 8 bases. This CDR3 spans 15 amino acids. Germline V gene data show CDR1 as MDHEN and CDR2 as SYDVKM. V trimming: 3 bases; J trimming: 9 bases; junction bases outside the gene matches: 10. The CDR3: CASSFAMGTRGEQFF. Written as DNA, the CDR3 is TGTGCCAGCAGTTTTGCAATGGGGACTAGGGGTGAGCAGTTCTTC.

In this sample, this clone turned up once. The chain recombines TRBV4-3 with TRBJ2-3; 9 positions match TRBD2. In germline, CDR1 is LGHNA, CDR2 YSLEER. The CDR3 loop spans 17 amino acids. Germline trimming cut 3 bases from V and 0 bases from J; bases unmatched to any gene: 7. DNA of the CDR3: TGCGCCAGCAGCCAGGTTACTAGCGGGCTAAGCACAGATACGCAGTATTTT. Translation: CASSQVTSGLSTDTQYF.